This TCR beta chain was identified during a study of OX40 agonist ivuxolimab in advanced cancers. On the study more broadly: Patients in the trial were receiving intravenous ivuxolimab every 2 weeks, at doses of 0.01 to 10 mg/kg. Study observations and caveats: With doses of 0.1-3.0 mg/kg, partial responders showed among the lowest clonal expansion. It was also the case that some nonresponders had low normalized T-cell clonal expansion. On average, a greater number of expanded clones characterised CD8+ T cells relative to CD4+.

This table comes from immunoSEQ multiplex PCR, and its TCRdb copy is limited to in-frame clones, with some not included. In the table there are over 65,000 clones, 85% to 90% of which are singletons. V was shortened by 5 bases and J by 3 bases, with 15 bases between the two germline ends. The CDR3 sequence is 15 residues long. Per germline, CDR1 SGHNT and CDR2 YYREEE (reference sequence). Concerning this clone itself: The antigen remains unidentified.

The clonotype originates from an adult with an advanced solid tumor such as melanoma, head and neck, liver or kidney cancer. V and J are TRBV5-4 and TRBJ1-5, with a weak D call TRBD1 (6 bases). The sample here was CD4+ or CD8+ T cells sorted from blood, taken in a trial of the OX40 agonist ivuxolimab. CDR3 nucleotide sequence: TGTGCCAGCAGACAGGGCCTAAACTCCAATCAGCCCCAGCATTTT. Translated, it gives CASRQGLNSNQPQHF.